The 22 T cell receptor beta chains given below trace back to one sample, sequenced in a study of control samples from healthy donors and cancer patients. Sequenced by immunoSEQ multiplex PCR; TCRdb stores in-frame clones only, minus some. The sample has about 130,000 clones, over 75% seen once. The sequenced sample was blood. All receptors come from a man aged 35-49 years in good health.

The chain is built from TRBV9 and TRBJ2-3; 7 nucleotides line up with TRBD1. From germline, CDR1 is SGDLS and CDR2 YYNGEE. J was trimmed by 4 bases and V by 5 bases; bases with no gene match: 7. CDR3 size: 14 residues. The CDR3 DNA reads TGTGCCAGCAGTGACCCGACAGGGTCAGATACGCAGTATTTT. Translating gives CASSDPTGSDTQYF.

The rearrangement links TRBV7-9 to TRBJ1-6; no firm D call. The CDR3 has 13 residues. Germline lookup yields CDR1 SEHNR and CDR2 FQNEAQ (reference sequence). V lost 3 bases to trimming and J lost 10 bases, with 10 bases between them. The CDR3 DNA follows: TGTGCCAGCAGCTTTTCGGTGGACTCACCCCTCCACTTT. Translated, it gives CASSFSVDSPLHF.

This chain connects TRBV3-1 (or the pseudogene TRBV3-2) to TRBJ1-5; no definite D call. Trimming took off 1 base at V and 9 bases at J, with 10 bases between the two ends. CDR1 and CDR2 (germline): LGHDT, YNNKEL (reference sequence). The CDR3 length is 13 residues. Written as DNA, the CDR3 is TGTGCCAGCAGCCAAGGGGGTCCGGGGCCCCAGCATTTT. Protein product: CASSQGGPGPQHF.

The chain joins TRBV19 to TRBJ2-1, with 12 bases fitting TRBD2. The V gene end was trimmed by 8 bases and the J gene end by 3 bases; junction bases not matched to a gene: 8. This CDR3 region has 16 residues. Per germline, CDR1 LNHDA and CDR2 SQIVND (reference sequence). CDR3 coding DNA: TGTGCCAGTTCTGATGGACTAGCGGGACTCTACAATGAGCAGTTCTTC. This codes for CASSDGLAGLYNEQFF. The entire variable domain, with the rest obtained from reference TRBV19 and TRBJ2-1, is as follows: DGGITQSPKYLFRKEGQNVTLSCEQNLNHDAMYWYRQDPGQGLRLIYYSQIVNDFQKGDIAEGYSVSREKKESFPLTVTSAQKNPTAFYLCASSDGLAGLYNEQFFGPGTRLTVL.

This sequence joins TRBV27 and TRBJ1-5; 7 bases align to TRBD1. The CDR3 consists of 15 residues. V was clipped by 6 bases and J by 6 bases; unmatched bases: 11. Germline CDR1 is MNHEY and CDR2 is SMNVEV (reference sequence). CDR3 DNA: TGTGCCAGCAGGGGCCAGGGGGTCCGCACTCAGCCCCAGCATTTT. Amino acid sequence: CASRGQGVRTQPQHF.

The chain carries TRBV30 and TRBJ1-2; D may be TRBD1 (5 bases). Germline CDR1 GTSNPN, CDR2 SVGIG (reference sequence). The CDR3 totals 16 residues. V was clipped by 2 bases and J by 6 bases, with 22 bases between them. The CDR3 here is CAWSFSPQGGVHGYTF. The DNA for the CDR3 is TGTGCCTGGAGTTTTTCCCCCCAGGGAGGGGTACATGGCTACACCTTC.

This sequence joins TRBV18 and TRBJ1-1; a weak D match, TRBD1 (5 bases). V lost 0 bases and J 0 bases, leaving 8 bases between the germline ends. The CDR3 has 15 residues. Per germline, CDR1 KGHSH and CDR2 LQKENI. Here the CDR3 DNA reads TGTGCCAGCTCACCACCGATGGGACTGAACACTGAAGCTTTCTTT. Translating it yields CASSPPMGLNTEAFF.

The chain joins TRBV5-1 to TRBJ2-3, with D uncertain. Germline CDR1 SGHRS, CDR2 YFSETQ. The CDR3 has 13 amino acids. V was pared by 1 base and J by 0 bases, with 3 bases between. CDR3 amino acids: CASSLQSTDTQYF. Written as DNA, the CDR3 is TGCGCCAGCAGCTTGCAGAGCACAGATACGCAGTATTTT.

The chain employs TRBV7-8 and TRBJ2-3; D gene uncertain. V lost 5 bases and J lost 6, with 12 bases in between. This CDR3 region has 13 residues. The V gene's germline CDR1 is SGHVS and CDR2 FQNEAQ. The CDR3 protein is CASSRLGPDTQYF. In DNA form, the CDR3 reads TGTGCCAGCAGCCGCCTCGGGCCGGATACGCAGTATTTT.

V and J are TRBV6-5 and TRBJ2-7; 9 bases line up with TRBD1. Looked up from germline, CDR1 is MNHEY and CDR2 is SVGAGI. V shed 7 bases, J shed 3 bases, and the junction held 7 bases outside the gene matches. The CDR3 covers 14 residues. The DNA for the CDR3 is TGTGCCAGCAATCCCACAGGGGGCCACTACGAGCAGTACTTC. Amino acids: CASNPTGGHYEQYF.

This clone was recorded once. The chain has TRBV2 and TRBJ2-3; D may be TRBD2 (6 bases). Germline V gene lookup returns CDR1 SNHLY and CDR2 FYNNEI. This CDR3 is 13 amino acids long. The V end lost 7 bases, the J end lost 2 bases, and 10 bases lay between the germline ends. The CDR3 spells CASKGLLTDTQYF. The CDR3 nucleotides read TGTGCCAGCAAGGGACTTCTCACAGATACGCAGTATTTT.

V usage is TRBV13 and J usage is TRBJ2-1; D possibly uses TRBD1 or TRBD2 (5 bases each). V was pared by 4 bases and J by 5 bases, with 12 bases between. This CDR3 spans 14 amino acids. CDR1 is PRHDT, CDR2 FYEKMQ, per germline (reference sequence). The CDR3 nucleotides are TGTGCCAGCAGCTCCGGCCGGGACCACAATGAGCAGTTCTTC. Protein sequence: CASSSGRDHNEQFF.

The chain joins TRBV4-1 to TRBJ2-7, with D maybe TRBD1 (5 bases). Trimming left V 0 bases short and J 6 bases short, with 9 bases between. Germline CDR1 reads MGHRA; CDR2 reads YSYEKL. This CDR3 spans 13 amino acids. CDR3 residues: CASSQDMGLEQYF. In nucleotides, the CDR3 is TGCGCCAGCAGCCAAGATATGGGGCTCGAGCAGTACTTC.

This clone was seen once. V and J are TRBV5-6 and TRBJ2-3; the D is unclear. From germline, CDR1 is SGHDT and CDR2 YYEEEE. The CDR3 extends over 11 amino acids. Trimming pared 4 bases from V and 3 bases from J, leaving 3 bases between. In DNA form, the CDR3 reads TGTGCCAGCAGCCTGACAGATACGCAGTATTTT. It translates to CASSLTDTQYF.

This clone was found once. The J gene is TRBJ1-5, the V gene TRBV5-4, with TRBD1 matching 10 bases. The J segment lost 2 bases and the V segment lost 6 bases, leaving 14 bases of the junction unmatched. In germline, CDR1 is SGHNT, CDR2 YYREEE (reference sequence). This CDR3 contains 18 residues. The CDR3 is CASTHTQDRGLCNQPQHF. The CDR3 DNA follows: TGTGCCAGCACCCATACTCAAGACAGGGGGCTTTGCAATCAGCCCCAGCATTTT.

For this clone: Other DNA sequences of this sample code for an identical CDR3. The chain is built from TRBV12-3 or TRBV12-4 and TRBJ1-2; D not resolved. CDR3 length: 12 amino acids. V was clipped by 4 bases and J by 2 bases, with 5 bases between them. The CDR3, as DNA: TGTGCCAGCAGTTCACGCAACTATGGCTACACCTTC. This sequence encodes CASSSRNYGYTF.

The chain combines TRBV29-1 with TRBJ1-1, with D hard to call. The V end was cut by 6 bases, the J end by 4 bases, with 21 bases between. Germline V gene sequence: CDR1 SQVTM, CDR2 ANQGSEA. The CDR3 is made up of 15 amino acids. In DNA, the CDR3 is TGCAGCGTCCCCCCGGCCGGCGGGTTCGGCACTGAAGCTTTCTTT. Protein sequence: CSVPPAGGFGTEAFF.

This chain uses TRBV4-1 with TRBJ1-3; D is unclear. V was cut by 6 bases and J by 3 bases, with 12 bases left in between. Per germline, CDR1 MGHRA and CDR2 YSYEKL. The CDR3 covers 14 residues. The DNA for the CDR3 is TGCGCCAGCAGGGGTTTGGGGTTTGGAAACACCATATATTTT. This sequence encodes CASRGLGFGNTIYF.

A single count supports this clone. The chain joins TRBV5-4 to TRBJ2-5, with TRBD1 identical over 8 bases. With V trimmed by 6 bases and J by 3 bases, 10 bases remained unmatched. Germline CDR1 reads SGHNT; CDR2 reads YYREEE (reference sequence). CDR3 size: 15 residues. The CDR3 nucleotides are TGTGCCAGCACCCGCACGTCGGACAGGGAAGAGACCCAGTACTTC. Translating gives CASTRTSDREETQYF.

The chain is built from TRBV6-5 and TRBJ1-1; maybe TRBD1 (5 bases). The CDR3 sequence is 14 residues long. Trimming pared 6 bases from V and 0 bases from J, leaving 11 bases between. Germline CDR1 and CDR2: MNHEY and SVGAGI. The DNA of the CDR3 is TGTGCCAGCAGGAGTGGGGGTGTGAACACTGAAGCTTTCTTT. It is translated as CASRSGGVNTEAFF.

The chain has TRBV28 and TRBJ1-2, with 8 nucleotides matching TRBD1. V lost 2 bases and J lost 3; bases outside the gene matches: 5. Per the germline V gene, CDR1 is MDHEN and CDR2 is SYDVKM. This CDR3 is built from 15 residues. The CDR3 DNA reads TGTGCCAGCAGTTTAGAGAGGGGACAGGACTATGGCTACACCTTC. Translated: CASSLERGQDYGYTF.

This chain uses TRBV2 with TRBJ2-6; the D gene is possibly TRBD1 (5 bases). V lost 8 bases and J lost 2, with 16 bases in between. Germline CDR1 is SNHLY and CDR2 is FYNNEI. CDR3 length: 16 residues. The CDR3 coding sequence is TGTGCCAGCTGTGCCGACGTGGGGCCTGGGGCCAACGTCCTGACTTTC. It is translated as CASCADVGPGANVLTF.